The 4 T cell receptor beta chains reported below all come from one sample, sequenced in a study of Ad26.COV2.S vaccination and SARS-CoV-2 variants. Treatment defined: some 20 received Ad26.COV2.S at low or high dose, single or two shots; 5 received placebo; per-sample allocation not given. Day 63 after the first vaccine or placebo injection was the time point for sampling. Libraries were prepared by immunoSEQ multiplex PCR; TCRdb keeps only in-frame clonotypes and omits some of them. The table shows around 400,000 clones, with more than 80% occurring only once. Sample: peripheral blood, taken in a trial of Ad26.COV2.S vaccine versus placebo. These receptors came from a person aged 18 to 59 who received the Ad26.COV2.S COVID-19 vaccine or a placebo.

The rearrangement joins TRBV27 to TRBJ2-1; 9 nucleotides align to TRBD2. The J segment lost 1 base and the V segment lost 2 bases, leaving 3 bases of the junction unmatched. Per the germline V gene, CDR1 is MNHEY and CDR2 is SMNVEV (reference sequence). This CDR3 spans 16 amino acids. The CDR3 sequence is CASSLGREGSYNEQFF. CDR3 bases: TGTGCCAGCAGTTTAGGGCGGGAGGGTTCCTACAATGAGCAGTTCTTC.

This rearrangement joins TRBV29-1 to TRBJ2-3, with TRBD2 matching 13 bases. The junction had 6 bases not matched to a gene; V was cut back by 7 bases and J by 2 bases. This CDR3 contains 15 residues. From germline, CDR1 is SQVTM and CDR2 ANQGSEA. CDR3 in amino acids: CSAGLAGESTDTQYF. The CDR3 DNA follows: TGCAGCGCAGGACTAGCGGGAGAGTCCACAGATACGCAGTATTTT.

The V call is TRBV6-2 or TRBV6-3, the J call TRBJ2-2; tentatively, D is TRBD2 (6 bases). The CDR3 runs to 16 residues. The germline gives CDR1 MNHEY, CDR2 SVGEGT. V was pared by 2 bases and J by 7 bases, with 17 bases between. CDR3 loop: CASSYQRALRGGELFF. CDR3 coding DNA: TGTGCCAGCAGTTACCAGCGGGCATTAAGAGGCGGGGAGCTGTTTTTT.

This clone was observed a handful of times. J is TRBJ1-2 and V is TRBV5-6; perhaps TRBD1 as D (5 bases). This CDR3 contains 13 residues. Looked up from germline, CDR1 is SGHDT and CDR2 is YYEEEE. V lost 0 bases to trimming and J lost 8 bases, with 11 bases between them. The CDR3 nucleotides read TGTGCCAGCAGCTTGGCTGGGGCCGGAGGCTACACCTTC. It specifies CASSLAGAGGYTF.